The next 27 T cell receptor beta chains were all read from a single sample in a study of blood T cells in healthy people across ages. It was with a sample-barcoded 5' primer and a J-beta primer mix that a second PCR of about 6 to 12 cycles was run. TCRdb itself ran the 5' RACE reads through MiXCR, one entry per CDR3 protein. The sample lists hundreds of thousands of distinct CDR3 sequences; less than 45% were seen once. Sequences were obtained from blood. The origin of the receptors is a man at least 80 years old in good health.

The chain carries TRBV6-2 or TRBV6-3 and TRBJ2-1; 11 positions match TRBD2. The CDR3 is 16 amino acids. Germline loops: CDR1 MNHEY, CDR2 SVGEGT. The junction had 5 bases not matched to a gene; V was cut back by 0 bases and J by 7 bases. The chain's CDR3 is CASSYSLAGAGNEQFF. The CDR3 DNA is TGTGCCAGCAGTTACTCACTAGCGGGAGCTGGTAATGAGCAGTTCTTC.

CDR3 bases: TGCAGTGCTAGACCGATCGGGACTAGCGGGAGGGTCGGGGGCTACGAGCAGTACTTC. Amino acid sequence: CSARPIGTSGRVGGYEQYF. V is TRBV20-1 and J is TRBJ2-7; 16 bases agree with TRBD2. The V segment lost 2 bases and the J segment 3 bases; nucleotides outside the gene matches: 13. Germline V gene data show CDR1 as DFQATT and CDR2 as SNEGSKA (reference sequence). CDR3 size: 19 residues.

In DNA form, the CDR3 reads TGCAGCGTTGGTGTGGCGGGAGGGATCGACGAGCAGTACTTC. Translation: CSVGVAGGIDEQYF. The chain couples TRBV29-1 to TRBJ2-5; 9 nucleotides match TRBD2. The end of the DNA aligns better with TRBJ2-7, so the J call may be wrong. Germline V gene sequence: CDR1 SQVTM, CDR2 ANQGSEA. The CDR3 totals 14 residues.

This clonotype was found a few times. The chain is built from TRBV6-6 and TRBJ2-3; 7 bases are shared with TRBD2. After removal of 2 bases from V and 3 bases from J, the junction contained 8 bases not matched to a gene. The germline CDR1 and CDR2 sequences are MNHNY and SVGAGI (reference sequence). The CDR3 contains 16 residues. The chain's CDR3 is CASSYPLAGETDTQYF. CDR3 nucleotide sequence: TGTGCCAGCAGTTACCCACTTGCGGGGGAGACAGATACGCAGTATTTT.

The CDR3 protein is CASSTRRDRGTEAFF. The CDR3, as DNA: TGTGCCAGCAGCACCCGGAGGGACAGGGGTACTGAAGCTTTCTTT. V usage is TRBV6-2 or TRBV6-3 and J usage is TRBJ1-1; 10 bases align to TRBD1. The germline V gene encodes CDR1 MNHEY and CDR2 SVGEGT. Trimming removed 6 bases from V and 5 bases from J; junction bases left unmatched: 9. The CDR3 length is 15 residues.

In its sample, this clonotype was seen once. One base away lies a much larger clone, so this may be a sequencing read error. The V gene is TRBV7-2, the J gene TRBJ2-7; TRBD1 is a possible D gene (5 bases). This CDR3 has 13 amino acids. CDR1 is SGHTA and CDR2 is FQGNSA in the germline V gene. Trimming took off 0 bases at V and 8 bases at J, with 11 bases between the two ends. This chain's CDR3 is CASSLARVSKQYF. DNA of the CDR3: TGTGCCAGCAGCTTAGCCAGGGTTAGCAAGCAGTACTTC. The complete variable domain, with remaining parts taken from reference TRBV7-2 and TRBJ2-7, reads GAGVSQSPSNKVTEKGKDVELRCDPISGHTALYWYRQSLGQGLEFLIYFQGNSAPDKSGLPSDRFSAERTGGSVSTLTIQRTQQEDSAVYLCASSLARVSKQYFGPGTRLTVT.

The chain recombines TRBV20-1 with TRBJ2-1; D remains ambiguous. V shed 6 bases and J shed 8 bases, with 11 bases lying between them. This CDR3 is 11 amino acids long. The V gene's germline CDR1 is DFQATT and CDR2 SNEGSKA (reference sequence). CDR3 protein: CSAQIRDEQFF. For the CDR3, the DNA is TGCAGTGCCCAAATCCGAGATGAGCAGTTCTTC.

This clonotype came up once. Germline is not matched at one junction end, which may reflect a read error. This chain's CDR3 is CAGSLQDTQYF. DNA of the CDR3: TGTGCCGGCAGTTTACAAGATACGCAGTATTTT. This chain uses TRBV28 with TRBJ2-3, with D unresolved. The CDR3 extends over 11 amino acids. Germline V gives CDR1 MDHEN, CDR2 SYDVKM.

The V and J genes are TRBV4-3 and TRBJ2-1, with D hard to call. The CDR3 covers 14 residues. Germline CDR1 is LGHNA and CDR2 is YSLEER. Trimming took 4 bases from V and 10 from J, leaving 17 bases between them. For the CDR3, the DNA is TGCGCCAGCAGCCCCCGTTCCCATTCCTACGAGCAGTTCTTC. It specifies CASSPRSHSYEQFF.

CDR3 bases: TGCAGTGCTGGACACCGGGACAGGGTAGGCAATGAGCAGTTCTTC. Its protein product is CSAGHRDRVGNEQFF. This chain uses TRBV20-1 with TRBJ2-1, with TRBD1 matching over 9 bases. The J segment lost 6 bases and the V segment lost 5 bases, leaving 11 bases of the junction unmatched. CDR1 and CDR2 from the germline V gene are DFQATT and SNEGSKA (reference sequence). This CDR3 contains 15 residues.

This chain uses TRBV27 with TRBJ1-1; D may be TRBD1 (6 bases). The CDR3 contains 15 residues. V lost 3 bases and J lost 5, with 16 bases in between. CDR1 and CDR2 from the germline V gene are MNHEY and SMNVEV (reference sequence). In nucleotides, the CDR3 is TGTGCCAGCAGTTTGGCAACGGGGGCTAAAACTGAAGCTTTCTTT. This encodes CASSLATGAKTEAFF.

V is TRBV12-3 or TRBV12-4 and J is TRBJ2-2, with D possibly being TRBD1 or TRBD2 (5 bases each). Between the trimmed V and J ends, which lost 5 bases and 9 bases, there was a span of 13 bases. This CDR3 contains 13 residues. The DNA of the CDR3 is TGTGCCAGCAGTCTCCTGGGGGTTCGGGAGCTGTTTTTT. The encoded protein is CASSLLGVRELFF.

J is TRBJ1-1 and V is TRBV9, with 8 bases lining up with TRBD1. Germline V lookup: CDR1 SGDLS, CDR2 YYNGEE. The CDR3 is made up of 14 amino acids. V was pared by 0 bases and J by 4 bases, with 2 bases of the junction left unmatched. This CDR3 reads CASSVAGQVTEAFF. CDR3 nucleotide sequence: TGTGCCAGCAGCGTAGCGGGACAGGTCACTGAAGCTTTCTTT.

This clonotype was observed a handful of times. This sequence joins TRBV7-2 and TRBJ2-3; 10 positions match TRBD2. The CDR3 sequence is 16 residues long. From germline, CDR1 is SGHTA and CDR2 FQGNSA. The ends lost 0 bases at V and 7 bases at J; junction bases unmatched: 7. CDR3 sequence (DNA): TGTGCCAGCAGCTTAGCGCTAAGCGGGGGGGCACATACGCAGTATTTT. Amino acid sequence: CASSLALSGGAHTQYF.

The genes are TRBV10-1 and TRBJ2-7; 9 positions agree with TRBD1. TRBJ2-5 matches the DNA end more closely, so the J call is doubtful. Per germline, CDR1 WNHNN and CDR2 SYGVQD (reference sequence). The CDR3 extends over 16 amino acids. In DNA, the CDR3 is TGCGCCAGCAGCCCTTCACTCGGACAGGGGTCCGAGACCCAGTACTTC. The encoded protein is CASSPSLGQGSETQYF.

The CDR3 reads CASSLEELAGEQFF. The CDR3 region has the DNA TGTGCCAGCAGCTTAGAAGAACTAGCGGGAGAGCAGTTCTTC. The chain recombines TRBV7-6 with TRBJ2-1, with 10 bases identical to TRBD2. The germline V gene encodes CDR1 SGHVS and CDR2 FNYEAQ. After removal of 1 base from V and 10 bases from J, the junction contained 4 bases not matched to a gene. This CDR3 spans 14 amino acids. Combining the CDR3 with reference TRBV7-6 and TRBJ2-1 gives the whole variable domain GAGVSQSPRYKVTKRGQDVALRCDPISGHVSLYWYRQALGQGPEFLTYFNYEAQQDKSGLPNDRFSAERPEGSISTLTIQRTEQRDSAMYRCASSLEELAGEQFFGPGTRLTVL.

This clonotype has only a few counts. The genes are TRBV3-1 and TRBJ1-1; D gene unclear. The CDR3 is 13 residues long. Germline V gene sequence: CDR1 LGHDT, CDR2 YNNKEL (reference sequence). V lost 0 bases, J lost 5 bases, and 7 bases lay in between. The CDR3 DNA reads TGTGCCAGCAGCCAAGATGGGATGACTGAAGCTTTCTTT. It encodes CASSQDGMTEAFF.

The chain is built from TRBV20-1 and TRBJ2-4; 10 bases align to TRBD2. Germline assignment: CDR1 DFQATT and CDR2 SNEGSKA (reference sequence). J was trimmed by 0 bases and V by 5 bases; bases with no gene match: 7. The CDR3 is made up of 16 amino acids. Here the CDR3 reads CSASRTSGVAKNIQYF. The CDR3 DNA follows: TGCAGTGCTTCTCGGACTAGCGGTGTAGCCAAAAACATTCAGTACTTC.

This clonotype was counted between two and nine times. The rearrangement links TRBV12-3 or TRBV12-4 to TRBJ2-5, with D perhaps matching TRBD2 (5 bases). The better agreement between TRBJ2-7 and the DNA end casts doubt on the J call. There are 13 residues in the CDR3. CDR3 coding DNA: TGTGCCAGCAGCCCAACCATAGAGGGCGAGCAGTACTTC. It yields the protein CASSPTIEGEQYF.

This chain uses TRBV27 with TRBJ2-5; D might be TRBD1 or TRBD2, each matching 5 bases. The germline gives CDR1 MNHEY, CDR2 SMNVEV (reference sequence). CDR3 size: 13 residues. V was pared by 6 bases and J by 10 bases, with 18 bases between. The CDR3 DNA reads TGTGCCAGCAGCCGGGACCAAGCAATGCACCAGTACTTC. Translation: CASSRDQAMHQYF.

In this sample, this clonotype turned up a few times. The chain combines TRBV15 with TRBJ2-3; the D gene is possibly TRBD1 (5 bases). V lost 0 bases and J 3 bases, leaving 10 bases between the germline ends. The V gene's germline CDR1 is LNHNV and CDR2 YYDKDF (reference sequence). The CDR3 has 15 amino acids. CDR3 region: CATSRDLKGTDTQYF. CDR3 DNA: TGTGCCACCAGCAGAGATCTAAAGGGGACAGATACGCAGTATTTT.

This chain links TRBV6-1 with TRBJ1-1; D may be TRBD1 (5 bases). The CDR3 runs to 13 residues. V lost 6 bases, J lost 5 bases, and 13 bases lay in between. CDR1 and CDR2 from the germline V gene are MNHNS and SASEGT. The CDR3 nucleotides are TGTGCCAGCAGAGGAGGAGGGGAAACTGAAGCTTTCTTT. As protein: CASRGGGETEAFF.

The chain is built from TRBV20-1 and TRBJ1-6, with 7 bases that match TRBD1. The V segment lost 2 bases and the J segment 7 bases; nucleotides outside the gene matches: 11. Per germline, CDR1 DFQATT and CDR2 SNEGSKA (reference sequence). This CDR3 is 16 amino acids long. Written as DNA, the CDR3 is TGCAGTGCTAGAAGATCGCCAGGGGGTCACAATTCACCCCTCCACTTT. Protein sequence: CSARRSPGGHNSPLHF.

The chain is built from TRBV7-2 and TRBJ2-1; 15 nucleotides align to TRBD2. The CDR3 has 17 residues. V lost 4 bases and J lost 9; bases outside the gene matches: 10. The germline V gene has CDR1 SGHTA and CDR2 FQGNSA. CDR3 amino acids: CASSSSGPGLAGGEQFF. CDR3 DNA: TGTGCCAGCAGCTCCTCAGGCCCGGGACTAGCGGGGGGTGAGCAGTTCTTC. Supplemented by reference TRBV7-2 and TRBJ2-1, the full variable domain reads GAGVSQSPSNKVTEKGKDVELRCDPISGHTALYWYRQSLGQGLEFLIYFQGNSAPDKSGLPSDRFSAERTGGSVSTLTIQRTQQEDSAVYLCASSSSGPGLAGGEQFFGPGTRLTVL.

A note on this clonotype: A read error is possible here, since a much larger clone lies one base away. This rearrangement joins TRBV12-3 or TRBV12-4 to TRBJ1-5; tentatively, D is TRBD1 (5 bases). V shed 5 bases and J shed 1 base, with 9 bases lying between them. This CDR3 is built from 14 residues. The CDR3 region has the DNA TGTGCCAGCAGTGCGACAGAAAGCAATCAGCCCCAGCATTTT. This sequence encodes CASSATESNQPQHF.

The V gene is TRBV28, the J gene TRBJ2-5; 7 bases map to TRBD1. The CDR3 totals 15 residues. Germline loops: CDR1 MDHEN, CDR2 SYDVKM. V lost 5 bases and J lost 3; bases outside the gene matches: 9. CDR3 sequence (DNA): TGTGCCAGCAGTCCCCAGGGACAGCCCAAAGAGACCCAGTACTTC. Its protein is CASSPQGQPKETQYF.

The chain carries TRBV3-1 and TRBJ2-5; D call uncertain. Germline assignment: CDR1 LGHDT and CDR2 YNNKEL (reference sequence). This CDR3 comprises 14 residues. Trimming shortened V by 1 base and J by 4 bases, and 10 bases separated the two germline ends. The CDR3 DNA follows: TGTGCCAGCAGCCAAGGCGACGGAAGAGAGACCCAGTACTTC. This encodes CASSQGDGRETQYF.